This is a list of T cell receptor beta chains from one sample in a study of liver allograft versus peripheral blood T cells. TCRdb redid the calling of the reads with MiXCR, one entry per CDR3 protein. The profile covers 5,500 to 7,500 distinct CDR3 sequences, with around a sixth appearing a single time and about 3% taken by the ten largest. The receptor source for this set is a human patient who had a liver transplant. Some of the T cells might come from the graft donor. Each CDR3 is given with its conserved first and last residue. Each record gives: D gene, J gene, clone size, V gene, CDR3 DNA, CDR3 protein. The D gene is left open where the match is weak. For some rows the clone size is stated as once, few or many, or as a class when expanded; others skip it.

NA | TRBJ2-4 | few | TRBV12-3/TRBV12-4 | TGTGCCAGCAGCCTCGACCGAATAGCCAAAAACATTCAGTACTTC | CASSLDRIAKNIQYF
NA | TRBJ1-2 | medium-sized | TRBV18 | TGTGCCAGCTCACCACAAGTAGGGTCACATAGTAACTATGGCTACACCTTC | CASSPQVGSHSNYGYTF
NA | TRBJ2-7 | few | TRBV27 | TGTGCCAGCAGTTGGGGACCCAAGGGGGTTTACGAGCAGTACTTC | CASSWGPKGVYEQYF
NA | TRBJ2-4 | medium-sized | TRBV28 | TGTGCCAGCAGTTTAAACGGTCTTTTAGCCAAAAACATTCAGTACTTC | CASSLNGLLAKNIQYF
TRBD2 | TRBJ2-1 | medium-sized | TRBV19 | TGTGCCAGTCAAATACTAGCGGGAGGATTCGGCAATGAGCAGTTCTTC | CASQILAGGFGNEQFF
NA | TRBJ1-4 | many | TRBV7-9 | TGTGCCAGCAGCTGGCGGGATATAAATGAAAAACTGTTTTTT | CASSWRDINEKLFF
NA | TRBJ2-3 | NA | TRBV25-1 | TGTGCCAGCAGTGAAGGGCAGGGTTTCTCGGATACGCAGTATTTT | CASSEGQGFSDTQYF
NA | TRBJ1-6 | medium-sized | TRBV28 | TGTGCCAGCAGTTCTCCGGCAGGGTGGAATTCACCCCTCCACTTT | CASSSPAGWNSPLHF
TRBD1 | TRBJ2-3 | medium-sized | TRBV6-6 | TGTGCCCTCCTAGGACCGACAGGGACCACCACAGATACGCAGTATTTT | CALLGPTGTTTDTQYF
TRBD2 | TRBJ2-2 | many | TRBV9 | TGTGCCAGCAGCGCCTACGTGGCGGGGGCGAACACCGGGGAGCTGTTTTTT | CASSAYVAGANTGELFF
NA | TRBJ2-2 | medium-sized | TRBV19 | TGTGCCAGTAGTATAACCTTGGCAGACACCGGGGAGCTGTTTTTT | CASSITLADTGELFF
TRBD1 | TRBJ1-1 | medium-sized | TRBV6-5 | TGTGCCAGCAGCCAGGGACAGGGGGCTTTCTTT | CASSQGQGAFF
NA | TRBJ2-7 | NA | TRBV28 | TGTGCCAGCAGTTTATGGACCAGCCTTCCCTACGAGCAGTACTTC | CASSLWTSLPYEQYF
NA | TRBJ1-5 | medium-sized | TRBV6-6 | TGTGCCAGCAGTTACCCTGGACAGATCAATCAGCCCCAGCATTTT | CASSYPGQINQPQHF
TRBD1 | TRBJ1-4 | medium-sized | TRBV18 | TGTGCCAGCTCACAATTTTTCGGACAGGCAACTAATGAAAAACTGTTTTTT | CASSQFFGQATNEKLFF
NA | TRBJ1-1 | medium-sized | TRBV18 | TGTGCCAGCTTATTAAAAGGCGACACTGAAGCTTTCTTT | CASLLKGDTEAFF
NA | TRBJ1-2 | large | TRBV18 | TGTGCCAGCTCACCAGAGGGCCCCTATGGCTACACCTTC | CASSPEGPYGYTF
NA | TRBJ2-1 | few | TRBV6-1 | TGTGCCAGCAGCACAGAGGGGGGCGATGAGCAGTTCTTC | CASSTEGGDEQFF
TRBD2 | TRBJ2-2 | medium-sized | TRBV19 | TGTGCCAGTAGACTGACTAGCGGGAGGCAAAACACCGGGGAGCTGTTTTTT | CASRLTSGRQNTGELFF
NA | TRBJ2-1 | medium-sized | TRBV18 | TGTGCCAGCTCACCCCCGAGTCTTAATGAGCAGTTCTTC | CASSPPSLNEQFF
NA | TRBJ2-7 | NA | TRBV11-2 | TGTGCCAGCAGCAACGGCCTCGGGTTTTACGAGCAGTACTTC | CASSNGLGFYEQYF
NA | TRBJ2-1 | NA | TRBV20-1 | TGCAGTGGCCTAGAGGGGGCGGGAGAGTCTTTTAATGAGCAGTTCTTC | CSGLEGAGESFNEQFF
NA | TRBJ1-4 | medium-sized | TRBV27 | TGTGCCAGCAGCCTTCAGGGGATAGGGGAAAAACTGTTTTTT | CASSLQGIGEKLFF
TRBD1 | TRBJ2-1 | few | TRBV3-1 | TGTGCCAGCAGCCCGTACGACAGGGGAGACAATGAGCAGTTCTTC | CASSPYDRGDNEQFF
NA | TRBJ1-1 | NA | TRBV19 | TGTGCCAGTAGTTATGCAGGGATAATGAACACTGAAGCTTTCTTT | CASSYAGIMNTEAFF
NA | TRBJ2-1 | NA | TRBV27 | TGTGCCAGCAGTATCCGGGGTACCGATCGGTACAATGAGCAGTTCTTC | CASSIRGTDRYNEQFF
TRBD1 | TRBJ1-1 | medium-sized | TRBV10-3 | TGTGCCATCAGTCGACAGGGAGTGGACACTGAAGCTTTCTTT | CAISRQGVDTEAFF
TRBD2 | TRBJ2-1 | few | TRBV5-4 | TGTGCCAGCAGCTTGGGGGGGGGGGACAATGAGCAGTTCTTC | CASSLGGGDNEQFF
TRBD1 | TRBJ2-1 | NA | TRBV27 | TGTGCCACCCGTCGGCAGGGGGTGGATAAAGGTCGGTTCAATGAGCAGTTCTTC | CATRRQGVDKGRFNEQFF
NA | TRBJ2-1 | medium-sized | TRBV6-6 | TGTGCCAGCAGTTACAAGGGTCAGGGCTCCTACAATGAGCAGTTCTTC | CASSYKGQGSYNEQFF
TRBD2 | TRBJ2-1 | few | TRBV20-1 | TGCAGTGCTGTGATTGCGGGGGGGTGGGATGAGCAGTTCTTC | CSAVIAGGWDEQFF
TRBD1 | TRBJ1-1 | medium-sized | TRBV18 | TGTGCCAGCTCAACCGGGACAGGGGGCGGAACTGAAGCTTTCTTT | CASSTGTGGGTEAFF
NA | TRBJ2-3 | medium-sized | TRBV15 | TGTGCCACCAGCAGAGAGGTTGGGGTTGATACGCAGTATTTT | CATSREVGVDTQYF
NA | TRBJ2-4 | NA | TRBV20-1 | TGCAGTGCTCCAGGGCTGGACATTCAGTACTTC | CSAPGLDIQYF
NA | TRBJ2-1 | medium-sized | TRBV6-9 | TGTGCCATCCCACCTCGGGGGCACAATGAGCAGTTCTTC | CAIPPRGHNEQFF
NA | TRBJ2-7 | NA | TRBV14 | TGTGCCAGCAGCCAAAATAGCGACGAGCAGTACTTC | CASSQNSDEQYF
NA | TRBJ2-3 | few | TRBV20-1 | TGCAGTGCCGCGACCCGACAGGGCACAGATACGCAGTATTTT | CSAATRQGTDTQYF
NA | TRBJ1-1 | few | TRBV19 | TGTGCCAGTAGTATAGCCCCAGGGGAAGCTTTCTTT | CASSIAPGEAFF
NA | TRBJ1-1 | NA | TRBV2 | TGTGCCAGTCTACAGGAGAACACTGAAGCTTTCTTT | CASLQENTEAFF
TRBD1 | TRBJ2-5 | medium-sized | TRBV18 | TGTGCCAGCTCACGGACAGGGAGCCAAGAGACCCAGTACTTC | CASSRTGSQETQYF